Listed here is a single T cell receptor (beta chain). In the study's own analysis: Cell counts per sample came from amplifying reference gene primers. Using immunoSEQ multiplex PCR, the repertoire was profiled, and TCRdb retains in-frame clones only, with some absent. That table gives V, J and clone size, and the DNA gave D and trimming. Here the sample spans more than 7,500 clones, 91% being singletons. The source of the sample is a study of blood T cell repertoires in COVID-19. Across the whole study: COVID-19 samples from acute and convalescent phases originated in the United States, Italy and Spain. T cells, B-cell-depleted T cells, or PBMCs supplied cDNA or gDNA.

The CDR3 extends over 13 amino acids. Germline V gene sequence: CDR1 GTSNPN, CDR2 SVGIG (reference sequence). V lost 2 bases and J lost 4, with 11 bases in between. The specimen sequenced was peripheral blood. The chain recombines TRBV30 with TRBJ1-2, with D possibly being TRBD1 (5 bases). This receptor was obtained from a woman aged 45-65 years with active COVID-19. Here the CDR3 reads CAWSPGGIYGYTF. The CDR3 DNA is TGTGCCTGGAGTCCCGGGGGGATCTATGGCTACACCTTC.